The TCR beta chain described here comes from a study of blood T cell repertoires in COVID-19 (dated by TCRdb to about 2020). Turning to the overall study: Samples from collaborators originated in the United States, Italy and Spain and spanned both the acute and convalescent phases of COVID-19. The material from the prospective study consisted of cDNA or gDNA derived from T cells, B-cell-depleted T cells, or PBMCs. Subjects who had been exposed to COVID-19, were actively infected with it, or had recovered from it provided the deeply sampled blood TCRbeta repertoires that made up the dataset. A freely available public database, intended as a resource for researchers studying the immune response to SARS-CoV-2, is where the repertoires were released. Samples came from the ongoing ImmuneRACE study (first 160 participants) plus 1,254 subjects from 6 global collaborators. A de-identified subject ID, COVID-19 status, age in years and sex were almost always included in the sample metadata. Where available, HLA class I and class II types were obtained from metadata supplied by the sample provider rather than from assay-based typing. What the work shows at the level of the full study, not this receptor alone: How much clinical and demographic metadata was included differed by source and by participant, and the metadata was provided uncurated.

On this clone itself: It has no known antigen specificity. No qualities accompany the bases; no much larger clone lies one base away.

The germline V gene gives CDR1 as SGHRS and CDR2 as YFSETQ. V is trimmed back by 0 bases and J by 2 bases, and the junction contains 6 bases that no gene match accounts for. The CDR3 measures 16 amino acids from cysteine to phenylalanine. Of the read, only the CDR3 DNA is kept; its 48 bases are in frame from base 1. Collaborating institutions collected whole blood in K2EDTA tubes following their own protocols. For TCRbeta analysis, collaborators shipped samples as frozen whole blood, isolated PBMCs, or DNA extracted from either of those sample types. TCRbeta CDR3 regions were amplified from genomic DNA using the immunoSEQ Assay, a bias-controlled multiplex PCR. Processing in the source paper ran as follows. The number of nucleated cells in each sample was estimated by amplification of reference gene primers within the assay. Sequence reads were collapsed and filtered to measure the absolute abundance of every unique TCRbeta CDR3 rearrangement. For each sample, productive Simpson clonality was calculated by taking the square root of Simpson's diversity index across productive rearrangements. The table was pulled from immuneACCESS by TCRdb, which kept in-frame rearrangements only. Such tables lose some clones; where checked, under half of the loss comes from unresolved V genes, and the rest has no known cause. V and J calls and clone size follow that table, whereas D and trimming were derived from the DNA. Within this sample are around 140,000 clones, with approximately 88% of them counted one time only. Jointly, the top ten make up roughly a tenth of the sample.

Recombination joined TRBV5-1 with TRBJ2-5, with 8 central nucleotides matching TRBD1. The material sequenced was peripheral blood. The receptor was derived from a man aged 60 to 75 with active or convalescent COVID-19. Here is the DNA: TGCGCCAGCAGCTTGGGGGACAGGTTAGGGCAAGAGACCCAGTACTTC. This translates into CASSLGDRLGQETQYF.